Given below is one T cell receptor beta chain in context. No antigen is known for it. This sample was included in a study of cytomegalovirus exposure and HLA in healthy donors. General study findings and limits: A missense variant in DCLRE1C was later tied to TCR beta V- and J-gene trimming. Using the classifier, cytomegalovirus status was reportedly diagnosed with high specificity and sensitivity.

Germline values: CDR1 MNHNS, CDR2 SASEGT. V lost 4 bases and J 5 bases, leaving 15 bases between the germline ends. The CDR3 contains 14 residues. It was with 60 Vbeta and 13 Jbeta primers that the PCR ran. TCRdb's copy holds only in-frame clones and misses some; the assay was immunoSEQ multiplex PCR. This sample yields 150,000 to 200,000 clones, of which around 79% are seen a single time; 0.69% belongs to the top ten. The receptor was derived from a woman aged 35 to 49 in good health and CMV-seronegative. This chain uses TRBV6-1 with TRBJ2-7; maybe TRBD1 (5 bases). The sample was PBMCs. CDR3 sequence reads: CASSVLIGANEQYF. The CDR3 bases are TGTGCCAGCAGTGTCCTGATAGGGGCCAACGAGCAGTACTTC.